These T cell receptor delta chains were read from a single sample in a study of human gamma delta and Vdelta1 T cells. TCRdb re-identified clones in the PCR reads via CATT. The data show about 6,100 delta-chain clones, around 9% seen once. Sequences were obtained from naive CD27+ Vdelta1 gamma-delta T cells from blood. The receptors originated from a human donor in good health. CDR3s include the opening cysteine and the closing phenylalanine or tryptophan. The D gene is left open where the match is weak.

>TRDD3|TRDV1|TRDJ1
CALGAYPNWGIRAGGLGDKLIF
>TRDD3|TRDV1|TRDJ1
CALGWRLRFLTGGEYTDKLIF
>TRDD2|TRDV1|TRDJ1
CALGVSYFLRLGLSTDKLIF
>TRDD3|TRDV1|TRDJ1
CALGVPQTGGYNFLGRDKLIF
>NA|TRDV1|TRDJ1
CALGEFKGLPHSRTGVYNHTDKLIF
>NA|TRDV1|TRDJ1
CALGVPSRRGSDTDKLIF
>TRDD3|TRDV1|TRDJ1
CALGNRGLPTTTGGGNWGIRGGLYTDKLIF
>TRDD3|TRDV1|TRDJ1
CALGLRHLKYWGIRTDKLIF
>NA|TRDV1|TRDJ1
CALTSSFRTRNDKLIF
>NA|TRDV1|TRDJ1
CALGEPTGGRRTDKLIF
>NA|TRDV1|TRDJ1
CALTPTPPRPNWVGTDKLIF
>NA|TRDV1|TRDJ1
CALGEAHPTHKLIF
>NA|TRDV1|TRDJ1
CALGLTVSRRPYTDKLIF
>TRDD3|TRDV1|TRDJ1
CALAGNWGYGPSNLSPYYTDKLIF
>NA|TRDV1|TRDJ1
CALGRGGPPPRPYAVFTDKLIF
>NA|TRDV1|TRDJ1
CALGEAFKLKEADKLIF
>TRDD3|TRDV1|TRDJ1
CALGESAPDWGIRDTDKLIF